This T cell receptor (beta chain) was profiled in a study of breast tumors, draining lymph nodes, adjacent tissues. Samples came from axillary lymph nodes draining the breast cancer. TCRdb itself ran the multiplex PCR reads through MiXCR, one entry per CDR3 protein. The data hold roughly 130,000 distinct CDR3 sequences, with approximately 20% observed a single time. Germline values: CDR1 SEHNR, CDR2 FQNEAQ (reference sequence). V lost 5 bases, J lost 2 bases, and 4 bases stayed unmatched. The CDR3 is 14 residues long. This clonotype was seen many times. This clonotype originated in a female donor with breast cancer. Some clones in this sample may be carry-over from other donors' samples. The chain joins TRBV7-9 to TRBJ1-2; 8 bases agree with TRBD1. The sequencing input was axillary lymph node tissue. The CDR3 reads CASSLWTGNYGYTF. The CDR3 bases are TGTGCCAGCAGCCTATGGACAGGGAACTATGGCTACACCTTC. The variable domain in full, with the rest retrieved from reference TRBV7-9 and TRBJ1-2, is DTGVSQNPRHKITKRGQNVTFRCDPISEHNRLYWYRQTLGQGPEFLTYFQNEAQLEKSRLLSDRFSAERPKGSFSTLEIQRTEQGDSAMYLCASSLWTGNYGYTFGSGTRLTVV.